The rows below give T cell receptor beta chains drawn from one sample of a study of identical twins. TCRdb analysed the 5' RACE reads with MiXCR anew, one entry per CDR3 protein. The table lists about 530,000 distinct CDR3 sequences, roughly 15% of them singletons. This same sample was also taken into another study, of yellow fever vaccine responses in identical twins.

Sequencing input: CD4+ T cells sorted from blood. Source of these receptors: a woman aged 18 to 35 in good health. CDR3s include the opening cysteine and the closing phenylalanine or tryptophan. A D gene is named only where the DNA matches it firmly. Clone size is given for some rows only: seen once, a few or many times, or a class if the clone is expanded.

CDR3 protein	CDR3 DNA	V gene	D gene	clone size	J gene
CASSSQNQQFF	TGTGCCAGCAGCTCTCAGAACCAGCAGTTCTTC	TRBV11-2	-	-	TRBJ2-1
CASSIPGGGINQPQHF	TGTGCCAGTAGTATCCCAGGTGGGGGTATCAATCAGCCCCAGCATTTT	TRBV19	-	-	TRBJ1-5
CASSQAVGSYGYTF	TGCGCCAGCAGCCAAGCTGTGGGGAGCTATGGCTACACCTTC	TRBV4-1	-	-	TRBJ1-2
CASTQHLRGEGGYTF	TGTGCCAGCACTCAACATTTGAGGGGAGAAGGTGGCTACACCTTC	TRBV28	-	-	TRBJ1-2
CSARDSASGRSTQYF	TGCAGTGCTAGAGATTCGGCTAGCGGGAGGAGTACGCAGTATTTT	TRBV20-1	TRBD2	-	TRBJ2-3
CASSLVRGRKDTQYF	TGTGCCAGCAGCTTAGTTAGAGGGAGGAAAGATACGCAGTATTTT	TRBV7-8	-	-	TRBJ2-3
CASSQLRSSYNEQFF	TGCGCCAGCAGTCAGCTTAGAAGCTCCTACAATGAGCAGTTCTTC	TRBV5-1	-	few	TRBJ2-1
CASNTLAGGSYNEQFF	TGTGCCAGCAACACGTTAGCGGGAGGGAGTTACAATGAGCAGTTCTTC	TRBV7-3	TRBD2	-	TRBJ2-1
CASSQEAGLAGADTQYF	TGCGCCAGCAGCCAAGAGGCGGGACTAGCGGGAGCAGATACGCAGTATTTT	TRBV4-1	TRBD2	few	TRBJ2-3
CATSDPSGRKGNEQFF	TGTGCCACCAGTGACCCGAGCGGGAGAAAAGGCAATGAGCAGTTCTTC	TRBV24-1	TRBD2	few	TRBJ2-1
CASSFGTGGSGANVLTF	TGTGCCAGCTCCTTCGGGACAGGGGGTTCTGGGGCCAACGTCCTGACTTTC	TRBV6-1	TRBD1	many	TRBJ2-6
CASSPLAGASITDTQYF	TGCGCCAGCAGCCCGCTAGCGGGGGCATCTATCACAGATACGCAGTATTTT	TRBV5-1	TRBD2	few	TRBJ2-3
CSASPLAGEGQYF	TGCAGTGCTAGCCCTCTAGCGGGAGAAGGCCAGTACTTC	TRBV20-1	TRBD2	-	TRBJ2-5
CASSQEQGVGSPLHF	TGCGCCAGCAGCCAAGAACAGGGGGTTGGTTCACCCCTCCACTTT	TRBV4-1	TRBD1	few	TRBJ1-6
CASSLNRREQFF	TGTGCCAGCAGCCTTAACAGGCGCGAGCAGTTCTTC	TRBV14	-	-	TRBJ2-1
CASRDSTLSYEQYF	TGTGCCAGCAGAGATAGCACCCTCTCCTACGAGCAGTACTTC	TRBV2	-	-	TRBJ2-7